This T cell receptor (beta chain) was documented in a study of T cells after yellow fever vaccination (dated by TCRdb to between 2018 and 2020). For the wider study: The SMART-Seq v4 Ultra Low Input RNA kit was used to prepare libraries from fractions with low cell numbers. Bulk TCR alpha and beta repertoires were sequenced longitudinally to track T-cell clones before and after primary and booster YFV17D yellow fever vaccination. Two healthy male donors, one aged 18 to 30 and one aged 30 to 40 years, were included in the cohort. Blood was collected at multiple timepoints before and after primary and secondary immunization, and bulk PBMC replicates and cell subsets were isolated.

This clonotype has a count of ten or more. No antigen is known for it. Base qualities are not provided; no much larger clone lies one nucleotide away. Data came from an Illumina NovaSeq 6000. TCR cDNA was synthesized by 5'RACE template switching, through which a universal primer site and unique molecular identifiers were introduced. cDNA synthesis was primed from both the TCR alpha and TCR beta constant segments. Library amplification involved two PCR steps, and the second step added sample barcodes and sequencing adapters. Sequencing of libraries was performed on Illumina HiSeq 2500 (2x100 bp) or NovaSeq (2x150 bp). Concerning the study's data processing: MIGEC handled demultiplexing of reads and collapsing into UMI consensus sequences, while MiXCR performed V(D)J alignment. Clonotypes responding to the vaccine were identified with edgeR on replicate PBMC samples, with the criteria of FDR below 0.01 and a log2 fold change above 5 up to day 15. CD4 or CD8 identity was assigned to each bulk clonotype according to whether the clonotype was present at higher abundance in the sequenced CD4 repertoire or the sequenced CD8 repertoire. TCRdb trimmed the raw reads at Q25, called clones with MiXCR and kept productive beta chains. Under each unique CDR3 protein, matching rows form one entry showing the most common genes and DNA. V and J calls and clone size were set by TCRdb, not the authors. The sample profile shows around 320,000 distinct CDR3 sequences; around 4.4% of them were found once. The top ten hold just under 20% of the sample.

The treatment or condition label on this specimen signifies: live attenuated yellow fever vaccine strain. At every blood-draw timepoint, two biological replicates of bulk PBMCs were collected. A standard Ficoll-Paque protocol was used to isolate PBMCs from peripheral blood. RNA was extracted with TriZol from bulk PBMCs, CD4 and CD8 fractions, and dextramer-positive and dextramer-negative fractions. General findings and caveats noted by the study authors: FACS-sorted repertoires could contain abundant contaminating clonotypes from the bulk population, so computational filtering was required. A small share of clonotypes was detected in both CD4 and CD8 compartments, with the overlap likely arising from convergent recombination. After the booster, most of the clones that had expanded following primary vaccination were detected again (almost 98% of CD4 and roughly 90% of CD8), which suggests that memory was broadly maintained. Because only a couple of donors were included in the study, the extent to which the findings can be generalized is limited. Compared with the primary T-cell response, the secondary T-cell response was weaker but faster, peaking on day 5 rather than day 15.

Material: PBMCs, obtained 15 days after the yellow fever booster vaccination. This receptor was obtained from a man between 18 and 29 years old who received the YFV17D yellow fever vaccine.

The DNA sequence is as follows: TGCGCCAGCAGCTTGGCCCTGGGCCCTGGGTACGAGCAGTTCTTC. Its product reads: CASSLALGPGYEQFF. The V and J genes are TRBV5-1 and TRBJ2-1, with no confidently assigned D gene. For CDR1 and CDR2, the germline V gene lists SGHRS and YFSETQ. From the cysteine through the phenylalanine, the CDR3 covers 15 amino acids. Only the CDR3 DNA stays, 45 bases, in frame from base 1. V loses 0 bases of germline sequence and J loses 10 bases, and the interval between the two ends is 17 bases.